These T cell receptor beta chains were read from a single sample in a study of blood T cell repertoires in COVID-19. TCRdb's table, derived via immunoSEQ multiplex PCR, lists solely in-frame clones and lacks some. The table includes 390,000 or so clones, around 86% detected once. Sequencing was done on a sample of PBMCs or T cells enriched from blood (not recorded which). These receptors were obtained from a woman between 45 and 65 years old who had recovered from COVID-19. The CDR3 runs from the conserved cysteine through the conserved F or W. The D gene is left open where the match is weak. Rows give clone size only sometimes, using once, few, many, or a class for an expanded clone.

J gene | D gene | V gene | clone size | CDR3 protein | CDR3 DNA
TRBJ1-1 | - | TRBV5-1 | - | CASSLPGGESTEAFF | TGCGCCAGCAGCCTACCGGGGGGCGAGAGCACTGAAGCTTTCTTT
TRBJ1-4 | - | TRBV7-8 | - | CASSFSGVTNEKLFF | TGTGCCAGCAGCTTTAGCGGGGTTACTAATGAAAAACTGTTTTTT
TRBJ1-1 | TRBD1 | TRBV6-5 | - | CASRRQGMNTEAFF | TGTGCCAGCAGGCGACAGGGCATGAACACTGAAGCTTTCTTT
TRBJ2-4 | - | TRBV30 | - | CAWSVRRIIEGAKNIQYF | TGTGCCTGGAGTGTACGAAGGATCATTGAGGGAGCCAAAAACATTCAGTACTTC
TRBJ1-6 | - | TRBV12-3/TRBV12-4 | - | CASRVTFSPLHF | TGTGCCAGCAGGGTGACATTTTCACCCCTCCACTTT
TRBJ1-2 | - | TRBV9 | - | CASSVQAGYGYTF | TGTGCCAGCAGCGTACAAGCGGGGTATGGCTACACCTTC
TRBJ2-1 | - | TRBV10-3 | - | CAITRGQLGNEQFF | TGTGCCATCACCAGAGGACAGTTAGGGAATGAGCAGTTCTTC
TRBJ1-1 | TRBD1 | TRBV5-6 | - | CASSLAGQGDTEAFF | TGTGCCAGCAGCTTGGCCGGACAGGGTGACACTGAAGCTTTCTTT
TRBJ2-3 | - | TRBV12-3/TRBV12-4 | - | CASSTVGTDTQYF | TGTGCCAGCAGTACGGTGGGCACAGATACGCAGTATTTT
TRBJ2-5 | - | TRBV11-1 | few | CASSIGVYQETQYF | TGTGCCAGCAGCATAGGAGTGTACCAAGAGACCCAGTACTTC
TRBJ2-1 | - | TRBV6-6 | - | CASSPLGVRYSYNEQFF | TGTGCCAGCAGTCCCCTAGGGGTCCGCTACTCCTACAATGAGCAGTTCTTC
TRBJ1-3 | - | TRBV5-1 | - | CASTRTRIGSGNTIYF | TGCGCCAGCACCCGAACGAGGATTGGTTCTGGAAACACCATATATTTT
TRBJ2-1 | TRBD1 | TRBV7-9 | - | CASSSDHTGGKYSYNEQFF | TGTGCCAGCAGCTCCGACCATACAGGGGGCAAATACTCCTACAATGAGCAGTTCTTC
TRBJ2-2 | TRBD2 | TRBV3-1/TRBV3-2 | - | CASSQDLAGLAGTGELFF | TGTGCCAGCAGCCAAGATCTTGCTGGACTAGCGGGCACCGGGGAGCTGTTTTTT
TRBJ2-1 | TRBD2 | TRBV9 | - | CASSPRAGGIYDEQFF | TGTGCCAGCAGCCCCCGAGCGGGAGGGATATACGATGAGCAGTTCTTC
TRBJ2-7 | TRBD1 | TRBV6-2/TRBV6-3 | - | CASSRGQGYEQYF | TGTGCCAGCAGTCGCGGACAGGGCTACGAGCAGTACTTC
TRBJ1-1 | - | TRBV7-2 | once | CASGSHPGHGTEAFF | TGTGCCAGCGGCTCTCATCCAGGCCACGGCACTGAAGCTTTCTTT
TRBJ1-1 | - | TRBV29-1 | once | CSVDPPGGDAEAFF | TGCAGCGTTGATCCCCCCGGGGGGGACGCTGAAGCTTTCTTT
TRBJ1-1 | - | TRBV7-3 | - | CASSPGRNTEAFF | TGTGCCAGCTCCCCTGGGAGGAACACTGAAGCTTTCTTT
TRBJ2-1 | - | TRBV24-1 | - | CATSATRKGDNEQFF | TGTGCCACCAGTGCCACTAGGAAAGGAGACAATGAGCAGTTCTTC
TRBJ2-5 | TRBD2 | TRBV5-1 | - | CASSHQRGKETQYF | TGCGCCAGCAGTCACCAGCGGGGTAAAGAGACCCAGTACTTC
TRBJ2-2 | TRBD2 | TRBV11-2 | - | CASSLKSGGSVTGELFF | TGTGCCAGCAGCTTAAAGAGCGGGGGGTCGGTGACCGGGGAGCTGTTTTTT
TRBJ1-2 | - | TRBV27 | - | CASSFSGFYGYTF | TGTGCCAGCAGTTTTTCAGGATTCTATGGCTACACCTTC
TRBJ1-3 | TRBD1 | TRBV10-3 | - | CAATGGTGGLSGNTIYF | TGTGCCGCCACCGGCGGGACAGGGGGCTTATCTGGAAACACCATATATTTT
TRBJ1-5 | TRBD1 | TRBV19 | - | CATTDGQGINQPQHF | TGTGCCACTACTGACGGACAGGGCATCAATCAGCCCCAGCATTTT
TRBJ2-1 | TRBD1 | TRBV7-6 | - | CASSLLTTGGLNEQFF | TGTGCCAGCAGCTTATTAACAACAGGGGGCTTAAATGAGCAGTTCTTC
TRBJ2-1 | TRBD1 | TRBV6-2/TRBV6-3 | - | CASSYSPQGAGEQFF | TGTGCCAGCAGTTACTCACCTCAGGGGGCGGGTGAGCAGTTCTTC
TRBJ1-5 | TRBD1 | TRBV19 | - | CASSMTARGQEPQHF | TGTGCCAGTAGTATGACGGCCAGGGGGCAGGAGCCCCAGCATTTT
TRBJ2-4 | TRBD1 | TRBV10-2 | - | CASSGQGLNIQYF | TGCGCCAGCAGCGGACAGGGGTTGAACATTCAGTACTTC
TRBJ2-7 | TRBD1 | TRBV11-3 | - | CASSPYYNLDRAPTYEQYF | TGTGCCAGCAGCCCGTACTATAACCTTGACAGGGCACCAACCTACGAGCAGTACTTC
TRBJ2-1 | TRBD1 | TRBV27 | few | CASSLRQGAYNEQFF | TGTGCCAGCAGTTTAAGACAGGGTGCCTACAATGAGCAGTTCTTC
TRBJ1-1 | - | TRBV6-4 | - | CASRITGLNTEAFF | TGTGCCAGCAGGATAACAGGGTTGAACACTGAAGCTTTCTTT
TRBJ1-1 | - | TRBV30 | - | CAWTHGGNTEAFF | TGTGCCTGGACCCACGGGGGGAACACTGAAGCTTTCTTT
TRBJ2-2 | - | TRBV4-3 | - | CASSQRWQGTNTGELFF | TGCGCCAGCAGCCAAAGATGGCAGGGGACGAACACCGGGGAGCTGTTTTTT
TRBJ1-2 | - | TRBV6-1 | - | CASSEREGLNYGYTF | TGTGCCAGCAGTGAAAGGGAGGGATTAAACTATGGCTACACCTTC
TRBJ1-2 | - | TRBV4-1 | once | CASSQQRGRDYGYTF | TGCGCCAGCAGCCAACAAAGGGGCAGGGACTATGGCTACACCTTC
TRBJ1-5 | - | TRBV12-3/TRBV12-4 | - | CASAAGAHQPQHF | TGTGCCAGTGCGGCAGGGGCCCATCAGCCCCAGCATTTT
TRBJ2-1 | TRBD2 | TRBV5-4 | - | CASSPGTSGSNEQFF | TGTGCCAGCAGCCCCGGGACTAGCGGGAGTAATGAGCAGTTCTTC
TRBJ1-1 | - | TRBV6-2/TRBV6-3 | few | CASSYMATEAFF | TGTGCCAGCAGTTACATGGCCACTGAAGCTTTCTTT
TRBJ1-6 | - | TRBV21-1 | - | CASSSRRGEPIHSYNSPLHF | TGTGCCAGCAGCTCCCGCCGGGGTGAACCTATACACTCCTATAATTCACCCCTCCACTTT
TRBJ1-1 | - | TRBV11-1 | - | CASSLEFGAFF | TGTGCCAGCAGCTTAGAGTTCGGAGCTTTCTTT
TRBJ2-7 | - | TRBV7-4 | - | CASSFNDEQYF | TGTGCCAGCAGTTTTAATGACGAGCAGTACTTC
TRBJ2-6 | TRBD1 | TRBV19 | - | CASSIPTGGGSGANVLTF | TGTGCCAGTAGTATCCCGACAGGGGGAGGCTCTGGGGCCAACGTCCTGACTTTC
TRBJ2-1 | - | TRBV2 | - | CASSIRDASYNEQFF | TGTGCCAGCAGTATCAGGGATGCCTCCTACAATGAGCAGTTCTTC
TRBJ1-6 | - | TRBV9 | once | CASSPSSGHLNLPLHF | TGTGCCAGCAGCCCCTCAAGCGGGCATCTTAATTTACCCCTCCACTTT